These 3 T cell receptor beta chains originate from one sample sequenced in a study of blood T cell repertoires in COVID-19. Measured with immunoSEQ multiplex PCR; TCRdb has only the in-frame clones, and not every one. The sample records over 35,000 clones, roughly 88% being singletons. Sequencing was done on a sample of peripheral blood. Receptor source: a man aged 50-59 years with acute or convalescent COVID-19.

This sequence joins TRBV2 and TRBJ1-3; TRBD1 matches at 11 bases. V shed 6 bases, J shed 4 bases, and the junction held 8 bases outside the gene matches. The CDR3 covers 16 residues. Germline V gives CDR1 SNHLY, CDR2 FYNNEI. The CDR3 is CASSEDRGLTGNTIYF. The DNA for the CDR3 is TGTGCCAGCAGCGAGGACAGGGGGCTGACCGGAAACACCATATATTTT.

J is TRBJ1-2 and V is TRBV9, with unresolved D. The CDR3 consists of 13 residues. The germline gives CDR1 SGDLS, CDR2 YYNGEE. Trimming pared 3 bases from V and 5 bases from J, leaving 11 bases between. CDR3: CASSDPVFYGYTF. In DNA, the CDR3 is TGTGCCAGCAGCGACCCGGTATTTTATGGCTACACCTTC.

This clone was seen only once. The chain employs TRBV27 and TRBJ1-6, with D hard to call. CDR1 and CDR2 (germline): MNHEY, SMNVEV (reference sequence). With 6 bases removed from V and 6 bases from J, the gap between germline ends came to 12 bases. This CDR3 region has 14 residues. In DNA form, the CDR3 reads TGTGCCAGCAGCCTCGGGAGCCTTAATTCACCCCTCCACTTT. Translating gives CASSLGSLNSPLHF.